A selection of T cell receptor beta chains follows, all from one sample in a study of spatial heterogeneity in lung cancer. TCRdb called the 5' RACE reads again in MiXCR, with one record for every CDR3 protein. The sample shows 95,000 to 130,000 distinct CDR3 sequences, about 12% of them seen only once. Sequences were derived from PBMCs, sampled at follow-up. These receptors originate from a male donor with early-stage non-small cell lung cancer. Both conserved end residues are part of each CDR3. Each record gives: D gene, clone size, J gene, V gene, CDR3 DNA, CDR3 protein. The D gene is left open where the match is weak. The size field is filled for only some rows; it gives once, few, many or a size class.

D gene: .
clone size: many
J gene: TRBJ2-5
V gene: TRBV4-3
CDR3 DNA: TGCGCCAGCAGCCAATCTACAGGGGGGGGAGAGACCCAGTACTTC
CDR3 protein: CASSQSTGGGETQYF

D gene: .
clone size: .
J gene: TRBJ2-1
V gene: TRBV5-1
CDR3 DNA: TGCGCCAGCAGCTTGGCACCAGGGAATGAGCAGTTCTTC
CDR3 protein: CASSLAPGNEQFF

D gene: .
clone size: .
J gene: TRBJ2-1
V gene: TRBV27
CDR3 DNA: TGTGCCAGCAGTTTATCACTAGCAGGAGAGCAGTTCTTC
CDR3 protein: CASSLSLAGEQFF

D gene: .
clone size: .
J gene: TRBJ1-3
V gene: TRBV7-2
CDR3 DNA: TGTGCCAGCAGCTTATCGGGGGTCTCTGGAAACACCATATATTTT
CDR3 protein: CASSLSGVSGNTIYF

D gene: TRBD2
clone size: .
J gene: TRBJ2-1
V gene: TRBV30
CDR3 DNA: TGTGCCTGGAGTGTAAGGCTAGCGGGGGGGCCGTGGTTCTTC
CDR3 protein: CAWSVRLAGGPWFF

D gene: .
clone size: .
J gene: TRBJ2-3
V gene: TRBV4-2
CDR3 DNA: TGTGCCAGCAGCCAAGAAGGCGTAAGGGGGGGATCTAGCACAGATACGCAGTATTTT
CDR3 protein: CASSQEGVRGGSSTDTQYF

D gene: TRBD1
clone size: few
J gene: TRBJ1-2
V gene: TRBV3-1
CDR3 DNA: TGTGCCAGCACACAGGGGGTTGGCTACACCTTC
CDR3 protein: CASTQGVGYTF

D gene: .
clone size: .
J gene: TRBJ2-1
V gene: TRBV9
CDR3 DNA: TGTGCCAGCGGCTGGACGGAGAGCTCCTACAATGAGCAGTTCTTC
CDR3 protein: CASGWTESSYNEQFF

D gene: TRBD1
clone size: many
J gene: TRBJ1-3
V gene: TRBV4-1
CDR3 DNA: TGCGCCAGCAGCCAGGGACAGCCGAACTCTGGAAACACCATATATTTT
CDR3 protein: CASSQGQPNSGNTIYF

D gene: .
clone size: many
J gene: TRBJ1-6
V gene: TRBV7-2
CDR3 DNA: TGTGCCAGCTCAGGCCGGGGGATTAATTCACCCCTCCACTTT
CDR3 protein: CASSGRGINSPLHF

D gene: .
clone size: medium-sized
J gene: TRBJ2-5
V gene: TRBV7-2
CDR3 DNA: TGTGCCAGCACCACGGGAAGGGGGGGCCTACAGACCCAGTACTTC
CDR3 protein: CASTTGRGGLQTQYF

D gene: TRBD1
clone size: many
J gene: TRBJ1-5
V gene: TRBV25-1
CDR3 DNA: TGTGCCAGCAGTGTGGCAGGGGGTCAGCCCCAGCATTTT
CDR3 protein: CASSVAGGQPQHF

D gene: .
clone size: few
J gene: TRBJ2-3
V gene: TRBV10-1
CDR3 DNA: TGCGCCAGCAGTGAAGTAGAGACAGATACGCAGTATTTT
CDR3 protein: CASSEVETDTQYF

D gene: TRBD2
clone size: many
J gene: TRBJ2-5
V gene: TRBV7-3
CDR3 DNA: TGTGCCAGCAGCTCGGGACTAGCGGGGAGAGAGACCCAGTACTTC
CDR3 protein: CASSSGLAGRETQYF

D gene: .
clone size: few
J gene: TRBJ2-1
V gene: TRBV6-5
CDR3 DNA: TGTGCCAGCAGTTATCCTACTAGAAATGAGCAGTTCTTC
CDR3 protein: CASSYPTRNEQFF

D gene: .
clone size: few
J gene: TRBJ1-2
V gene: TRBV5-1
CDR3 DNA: TGCGCCAGCAGCTTAAAGGATAGCTATGGCTACACCTTC
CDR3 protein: CASSLKDSYGYTF

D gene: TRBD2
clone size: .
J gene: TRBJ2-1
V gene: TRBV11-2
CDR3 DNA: TGTGCCAGCAGCTTAGAGACTAGCGGGGACAATGAGCAGTTCTTC
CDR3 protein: CASSLETSGDNEQFF

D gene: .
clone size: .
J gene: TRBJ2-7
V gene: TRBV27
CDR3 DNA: TGTGCCAGCAGTGCCCCGTCTAGGTCCGCCTACGAGCAGTACTTC
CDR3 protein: CASSAPSRSAYEQYF

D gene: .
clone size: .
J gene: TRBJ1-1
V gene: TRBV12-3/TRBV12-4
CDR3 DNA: TGTGCCAGCAGTTTAACAGGCAGGGGCACTGAAGCTTTCTTT
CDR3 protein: CASSLTGRGTEAFF

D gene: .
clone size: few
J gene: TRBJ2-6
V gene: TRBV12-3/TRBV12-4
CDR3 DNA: TGTGCCAGCAGTCCAGGGTCAGGTGGGGCCAACGTCCTGACTTTC
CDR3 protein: CASSPGSGGANVLTF

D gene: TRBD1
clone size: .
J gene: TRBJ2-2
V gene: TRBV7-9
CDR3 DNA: TGTGCCAGCAGCCGGACAGGGAGAGAGTACACCGGGGAGCTGTTTTTT
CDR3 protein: CASSRTGREYTGELFF

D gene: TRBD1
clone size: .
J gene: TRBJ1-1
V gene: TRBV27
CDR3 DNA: TGTGCCAGCAACCCGACAGGGAGCGGCACTGAAGCTTTCTTT
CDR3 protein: CASNPTGSGTEAFF

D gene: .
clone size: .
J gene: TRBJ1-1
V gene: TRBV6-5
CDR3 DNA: TGTGCCACCCTGGGGAACACTGAAGCTTTCTTT
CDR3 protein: CATLGNTEAFF

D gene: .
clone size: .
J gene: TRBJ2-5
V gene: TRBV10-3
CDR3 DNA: TGTGCCATCAGTGCGAGTACTAGAGGGGGCCAAGAGACCCAGTACTTC
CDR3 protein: CAISASTRGGQETQYF

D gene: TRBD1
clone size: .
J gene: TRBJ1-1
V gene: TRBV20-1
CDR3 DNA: TGCAGTGCCCCCCAGACAGGGCACACTGAAGCTTTCTTT
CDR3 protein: CSAPQTGHTEAFF

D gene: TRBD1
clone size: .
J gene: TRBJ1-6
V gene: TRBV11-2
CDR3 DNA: TGTGCCAGCAGAGACAGGGGGTATGCCTATAATTCACCCCTCCACTTT
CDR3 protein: CASRDRGYAYNSPLHF

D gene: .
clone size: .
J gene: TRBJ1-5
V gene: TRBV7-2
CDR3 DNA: TGTGCCAGCAGCTTGGACGGTGGGGGTCAGCCCCAGCATTTT
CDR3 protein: CASSLDGGGQPQHF

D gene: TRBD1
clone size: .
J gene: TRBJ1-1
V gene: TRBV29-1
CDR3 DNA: TGCAGCGTCGAAGGACAGGGGAGTCCGGAAGCTTTCTTT
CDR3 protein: CSVEGQGSPEAFF

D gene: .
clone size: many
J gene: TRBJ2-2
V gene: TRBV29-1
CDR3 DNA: TGCAGCGTTGGACAGAACACCGGGGAGCTGTTTTTT
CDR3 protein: CSVGQNTGELFF

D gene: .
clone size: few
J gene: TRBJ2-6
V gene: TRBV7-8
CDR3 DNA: TGTGCCAGCAGCTTAGGGGTATCTGGGGCCAACGTCCTGACTTTC
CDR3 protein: CASSLGVSGANVLTF

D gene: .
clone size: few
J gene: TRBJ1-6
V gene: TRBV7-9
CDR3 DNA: TGTGCCAGCAGCGCCCTGGGCAGAAGAGGCCCTGAGGATTCACCCCTCCACTTT
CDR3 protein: CASSALGRRGPEDSPLHF

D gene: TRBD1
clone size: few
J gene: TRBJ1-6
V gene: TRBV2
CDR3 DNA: TGTGCCAGCAGGTCTCCAGGGGGATTACCGGATTCACCCCTCCACTTT
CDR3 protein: CASRSPGGLPDSPLHF

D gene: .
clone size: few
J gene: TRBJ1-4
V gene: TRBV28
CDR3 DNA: .
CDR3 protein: CASSFLAGRVEKLFF

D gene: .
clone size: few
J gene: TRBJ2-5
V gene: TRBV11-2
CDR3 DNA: TGTGCCAGCAGCTTAGATACCGGCCAAGAGACCCAGTACTTC
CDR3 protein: CASSLDTGQETQYF

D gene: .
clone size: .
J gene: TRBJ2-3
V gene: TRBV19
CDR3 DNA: TGTGCCAGTAGTAGCCGGGACTCGTACACAGATACGCAGTATTTT
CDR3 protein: CASSSRDSYTDTQYF

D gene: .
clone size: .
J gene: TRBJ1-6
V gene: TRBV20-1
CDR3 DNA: TGCAGTGCCACGGGGTCGGATTCACCCCTCCACTTT
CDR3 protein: CSATGSDSPLHF

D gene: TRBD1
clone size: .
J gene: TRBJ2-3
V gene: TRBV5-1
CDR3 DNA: TGCGCCAGCAGCTCGATTAGGGACAGGGGGAAGAATACGCAGTATTTT
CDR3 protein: CASSSIRDRGKNTQYF

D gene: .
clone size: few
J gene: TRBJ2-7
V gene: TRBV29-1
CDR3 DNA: TGCAGCGTGGGGTCTACCTACGAGCAGTACTTC
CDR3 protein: CSVGSTYEQYF

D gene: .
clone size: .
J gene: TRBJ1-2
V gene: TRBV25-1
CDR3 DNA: TGTGCCAGCAGTGACAGGGGTAAATTTGGCTACACCTTC
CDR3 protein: CASSDRGKFGYTF

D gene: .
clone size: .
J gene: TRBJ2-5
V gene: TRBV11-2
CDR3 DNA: TGTGCCAGCAGCCTCCTTTCCCAGGGAAAAGAGACCCAGTACTTC
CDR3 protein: CASSLLSQGKETQYF

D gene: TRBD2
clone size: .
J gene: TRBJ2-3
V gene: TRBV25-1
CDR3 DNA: TGTGCCAGCAGTGCAGGAATCGGGGGGGCCGGCACAGATACGCAGTATTTT
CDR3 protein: CASSAGIGGAGTDTQYF

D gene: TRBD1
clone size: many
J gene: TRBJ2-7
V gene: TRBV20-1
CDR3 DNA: TGCAGTGCTCGACAGGGGGTCTACGAGCAGTACTTC
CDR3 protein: CSARQGVYEQYF

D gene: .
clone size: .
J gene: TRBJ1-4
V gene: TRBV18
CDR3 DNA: TGTGCCAGCTCACCCTCGGGACAAAGTGAAAAACTGTTTTTT
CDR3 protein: CASSPSGQSEKLFF

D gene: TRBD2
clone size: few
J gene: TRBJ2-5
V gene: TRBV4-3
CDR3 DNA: TGCGCCAGCAGCCAAGATCGAGCAGGACTAGTTAAGACCCAGTACTTC
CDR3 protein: CASSQDRAGLVKTQYF

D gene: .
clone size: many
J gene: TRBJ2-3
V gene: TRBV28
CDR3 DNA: TGTGCCAGCAGCACGACTAGTTCGGGATCAGATACGCAGTATTTT
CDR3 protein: CASSTTSSGSDTQYF

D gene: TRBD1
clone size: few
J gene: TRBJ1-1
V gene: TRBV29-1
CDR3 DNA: TGCAGCGTTGAAGAAAGGGGGCGGACTGAAGCTTTCTTT
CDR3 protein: CSVEERGRTEAFF

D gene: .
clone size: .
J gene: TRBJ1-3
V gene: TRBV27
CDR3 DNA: TGTGCCAGCAGGGCTGGGGTATCTGGAAACACCATATATTTT
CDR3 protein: CASRAGVSGNTIYF

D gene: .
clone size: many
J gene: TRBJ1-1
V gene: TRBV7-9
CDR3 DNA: TGTGCCAGCAGCCCCCTTCGGTTTGGGAACACTGAAGCTTTCTTT
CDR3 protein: CASSPLRFGNTEAFF

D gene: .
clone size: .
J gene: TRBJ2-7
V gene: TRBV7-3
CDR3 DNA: TGTGCCAGCAGCCCAATCCCAGGGAGACAGCAGTACTTC
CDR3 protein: CASSPIPGRQQYF

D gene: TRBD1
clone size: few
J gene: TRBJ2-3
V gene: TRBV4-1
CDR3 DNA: TGCGCCAGCAGCCAGAGGAGAATGGGACAGGGTATCGATACGCAGTATTTT
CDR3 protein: CASSQRRMGQGIDTQYF

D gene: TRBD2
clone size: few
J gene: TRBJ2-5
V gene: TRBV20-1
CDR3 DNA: TGCAGTGTCGCGTTTGCAGCGGGGAGAAAGACCCAGTACTTC
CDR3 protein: CSVAFAAGRKTQYF

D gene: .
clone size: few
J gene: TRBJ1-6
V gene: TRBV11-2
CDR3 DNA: TGTGCCAGCAGCTTAGACCCCATCCTAACCGGTTCACCCCTCCACTTT
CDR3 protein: CASSLDPILTGSPLHF

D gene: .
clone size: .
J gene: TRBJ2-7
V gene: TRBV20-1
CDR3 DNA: TGCAGTGCCTTTGGAATGACAGGTATAACCTACGAGCAGTACTTC
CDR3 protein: CSAFGMTGITYEQYF

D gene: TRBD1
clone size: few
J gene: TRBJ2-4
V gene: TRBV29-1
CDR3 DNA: TGCAGCGCCGGACAGGGAACCAAAAACATTCAGTACTTC
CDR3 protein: CSAGQGTKNIQYF

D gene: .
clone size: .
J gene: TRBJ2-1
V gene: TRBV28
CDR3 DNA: TGTGCCTCCCTTCTGGTTCTCCGCAATGAGCAGTTCTTC
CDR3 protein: CASLLVLRNEQFF

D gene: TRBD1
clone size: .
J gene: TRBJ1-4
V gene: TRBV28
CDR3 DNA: TGTGCCACTCGACAGGGGTCGCATGAAAAACTGTTTTTT
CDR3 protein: CATRQGSHEKLFF

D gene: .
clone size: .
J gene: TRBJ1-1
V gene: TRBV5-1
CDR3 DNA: TGCGCCAGCAGCTTGTCACAGGGATTGGATGAAGCTTTCTTT
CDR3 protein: CASSLSQGLDEAFF

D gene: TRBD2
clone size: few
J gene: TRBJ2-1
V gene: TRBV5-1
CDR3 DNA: TGCGCCAGCAGCTTTGATAGCGGGAACAATGAGCAGTTCTTC
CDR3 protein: CASSFDSGNNEQFF

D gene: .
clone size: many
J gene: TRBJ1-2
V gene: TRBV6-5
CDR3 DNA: TGTGCCAGCAGTTTCGCCGGTGAAGTATATGGCTACACCTTC
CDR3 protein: CASSFAGEVYGYTF